Included here is one T cell receptor beta chain sequence, with context. This record comes from a study of blood T cell repertoires in COVID-19. Study-wide background: Nucleic acid was either cDNA or gDNA, and it came from T cells, B-cell-depleted T cells, or PBMCs.

How the authors handled the data: Reference gene primers were amplified, and this amplification served to estimate nucleated cell counts. TCRdb's table, derived via immunoSEQ multiplex PCR, lists solely in-frame clones and lacks some. That table supplies the V and J calls and clone size; D and trimming were determined from the DNA. The table shows 120,000 or so clones, with around 88% occurring only once. The CDR3 is made up of 14 amino acids. CDR1 and CDR2 from the germline V gene are LNHDA and SQIVND (reference sequence). Trimming removed 6 bases from V and 5 bases from J; junction bases left unmatched: 8.

The gene calls are TRBV19 and TRBJ2-7, with TRBD1 matching over 9 bases. Source material: peripheral blood. The sequence derives from a woman aged 45-60 years with active or convalescent COVID-19. CDR3 sequence: CASRRDDRGNEQYF. The DNA for the CDR3 is TGTGCCAGTAGGAGGGACGACAGGGGGAACGAGCAGTACTTC.